The 2 T cell receptor beta chains below come from one sample, sequenced in a study of hypomethylating agent response in myelodysplastic syndrome. Assay used: immunoSEQ multiplex PCR; TCRdb lists only in-frame clones, some missing. The sample contains approximately 4,500 clones, roughly 85% of which appear only once. The specimen comprised bone marrow, sampled before or after starting hypomethylating agent treatment for myelodysplastic syndrome (not recorded which). These receptors came from a human donor with myelodysplastic syndrome.

V usage is TRBV4-2 and J usage is TRBJ2-3; 7 bases agree with TRBD2. The CDR3 has 16 amino acids. Germline V gene lookup returns CDR1 LGHNA and CDR2 YNFKEQ. The junction had 7 bases not matched to a gene; V was cut back by 4 bases and J by 0 bases. The CDR3 DNA sequence: TGTGCCAGCAGCCGATGGACTAGTGCAAGCACAGATACGCAGTATTTT. Translated, it gives CASSRWTSASTDTQYF.

This chain connects TRBV29-1 to TRBJ2-1; 7 bases map to TRBD2. Trimming cost V 7 bases and J 3 bases; bases outside gene matches: 18. The CDR3 length is 17 residues. CDR1 SQVTM and CDR2 ANQGSEA come from the germline V gene. The CDR3 reads CSATKAGRGWNYNEQFF. For the CDR3, the DNA is TGCAGCGCCACTAAAGCGGGACGGGGTTGGAACTACAATGAGCAGTTCTTC.